The 3 T cell receptor beta chains below come from one sample, sequenced in a study of circulating and synovial CD4+ cells in juvenile arthritis. Assay used: immunoSEQ multiplex PCR; TCRdb lists only in-frame clones, some missing. The table has 35,000 or so clones, around 96% seen once. The specimen was CD4+ T cells from blood. The receptors were sampled from a human donor with juvenile idiopathic arthritis.

The genes are TRBV4-3 and TRBJ1-1, with 7 bases aligning to TRBD1. Germline V gene data show CDR1 as LGHNA and CDR2 as YSLEER. J lost 0 bases, V lost 0 bases, and 7 bases had no gene match. The CDR3 sequence is 17 residues long. In DNA form, the CDR3 reads TGCGCCAGCAGCCAAGACGGGAGGGGGCCGATGAACACTGAAGCTTTCTTT. This gives the protein CASSQDGRGPMNTEAFF.

V usage is TRBV28 and J usage is TRBJ1-1; 10 bases line up with TRBD1. With 5 bases clipped from V and 3 bases from J, the junction kept 12 bases outside the gene matches. This CDR3 contains 17 residues. Germline values: CDR1 MDHEN, CDR2 SYDVKM. Written as DNA, the CDR3 is TGTGCCAGCAGTCCGGGGGACAGGGGTCCTCTCTACACTGAAGCTTTCTTT. It specifies CASSPGDRGPLYTEAFF.

This rearrangement joins TRBV28 to TRBJ2-1; weak D call: TRBD1 (6 bases). CDR3 size: 12 residues. V lost 1 base to trimming and J lost 14 bases, with 12 bases between them. Germline CDR1 reads MDHEN; CDR2 reads SYDVKM. This CDR3 reads CASSLSGQNKFF. The CDR3 DNA sequence: TGTGCCAGCAGTTTATCGGGACAAAACAAGTTCTTC.